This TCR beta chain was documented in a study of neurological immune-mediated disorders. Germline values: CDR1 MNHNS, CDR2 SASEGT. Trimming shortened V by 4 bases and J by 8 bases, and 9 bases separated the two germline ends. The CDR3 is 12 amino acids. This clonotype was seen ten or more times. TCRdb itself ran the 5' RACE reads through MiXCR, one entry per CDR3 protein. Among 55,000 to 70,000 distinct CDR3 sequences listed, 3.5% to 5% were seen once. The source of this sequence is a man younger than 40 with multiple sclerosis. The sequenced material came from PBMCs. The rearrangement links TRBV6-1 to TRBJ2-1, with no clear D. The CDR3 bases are TGTGCCAGCAGTGTTTCGGGTCATGAGCAGTTCTTC. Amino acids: CASSVSGHEQFF.